A selection of T cell receptor beta chains follows, all from one sample in a study of patients and donors after allogeneic stem cell transplantation. TCRdb reprocessed the RT-PCR reads via MiXCR and lists one record per CDR3 protein. The sample yields approximately 160,000 distinct CDR3 sequences, 24% seen once. Sequencing was carried out using blood, either unsorted or a sorted T cell fraction (not recorded which). These receptor sequences come from a human donor who was either an allogeneic HSCT recipient or a stem cell or donor lymphocyte infusion donor (not recorded which). It is not recorded whose cells these are; they may come from a transplant donor. The CDR3 runs from the conserved cysteine through the conserved F or W. A D gene is named only where the DNA matches it firmly. The listing skips clone size in some rows; elsewhere it reads once, few, many or a size class.

D gene: -
J gene: TRBJ2-7
clone size: -
CDR3 length: 13
V gene: TRBV12-3/TRBV12-4
CDR3 DNA: TGTGCCAGCGGAGCGACAAGCTCCTACGAGCAGTACTTC
CDR3 protein: CASGATSSYEQYF

D gene: TRBD1
J gene: TRBJ2-7
clone size: -
CDR3 length: 12
V gene: TRBV20-1
CDR3 DNA: TGCAGTGCTAGATCAGGGGGCTACGAGCAGTACTTC
CDR3 protein: CSARSGGYEQYF

D gene: TRBD1
J gene: TRBJ2-1
clone size: -
CDR3 length: 16
V gene: TRBV20-1
CDR3 DNA: TGCAGTGCTAGAGGGACAGGTGACCGAAATGGGGATGAGCAGTTCTTC
CDR3 protein: CSARGTGDRNGDEQFF

D gene: -
J gene: TRBJ1-1
clone size: few
CDR3 length: 12
V gene: TRBV29-1
CDR3 DNA: TGCAGCGTTGAATCAAACGGGGCTGAAGCTTTCTTT
CDR3 protein: CSVESNGAEAFF

D gene: -
J gene: TRBJ2-1
clone size: -
CDR3 length: 14
V gene: TRBV20-1
CDR3 DNA: TGCAGTGCTAGAGATGTCCTCTCCTACAATGAGCAGTTCTTC
CDR3 protein: CSARDVLSYNEQFF

D gene: -
J gene: TRBJ2-1
clone size: -
CDR3 length: 13
V gene: TRBV19
CDR3 DNA: TGTGCCAGTAGTATTCTGGGAAGCAATGAGCAGTTCTTC
CDR3 protein: CASSILGSNEQFF

D gene: -
J gene: TRBJ2-7
clone size: -
CDR3 length: 15
V gene: TRBV5-1
CDR3 DNA: TGCGCCAGCAGAATTATAGGTACTAGCACCTACGAGCAGTACTTC
CDR3 protein: CASRIIGTSTYEQYF

D gene: TRBD1
J gene: TRBJ1-1
clone size: few
CDR3 length: 13
V gene: TRBV6-5
CDR3 DNA: TGTGCCAGCAGGCTACAGGGGATAGATGAAGCTTTCTTT
CDR3 protein: CASRLQGIDEAFF

D gene: TRBD2
J gene: TRBJ2-1
clone size: -
CDR3 length: 15
V gene: TRBV5-1
CDR3 DNA: TGCGCCAGCAGCTACAAGCGGGAGGGCCCCCATGAGCAGTTCTTC
CDR3 protein: CASSYKREGPHEQFF

D gene: -
J gene: TRBJ1-1
clone size: many
CDR3 length: 10
V gene: TRBV6-6
CDR3 DNA: TGTGCCAGCAGTCGGGGGACCGCGCTTTTT
CDR3 protein: CASSRGTALF

D gene: TRBD1
J gene: TRBJ1-1
clone size: -
CDR3 length: 15
V gene: TRBV29-1
CDR3 DNA: TGCAGCGTTGAAGGGGAGGGACAGGGGCGCACTGAAGCTTTCTTT
CDR3 protein: CSVEGEGQGRTEAFF

D gene: -
J gene: TRBJ2-1
clone size: few
CDR3 length: 11
V gene: TRBV6-2/TRBV6-3
CDR3 DNA: TGTGCCAGCAGTTTCTTTAATGAGCAGTTCTTC
CDR3 protein: CASSFFNEQFF

D gene: -
J gene: TRBJ2-1
clone size: few
CDR3 length: 14
V gene: TRBV20-1
CDR3 DNA: TGCAGTGCTACCCTACCCCTTTGGGACAATGAGCAGTTCTTC
CDR3 protein: CSATLPLWDNEQFF

D gene: TRBD1
J gene: TRBJ1-2
clone size: -
CDR3 length: 14
V gene: TRBV10-2
CDR3 DNA: TGCGCCAGCAGTGACTCCCAGACAGGGTTCGGCTACACCTTC
CDR3 protein: CASSDSQTGFGYTF

D gene: TRBD2
J gene: TRBJ2-1
clone size: -
CDR3 length: 18
V gene: TRBV27
CDR3 DNA: TGTGCCAGCAGTCGGACTAGCGGGGGGGTTGGCTCCTACAATGAGCAGTTCTTC
CDR3 protein: CASSRTSGGVGSYNEQFF

D gene: -
J gene: TRBJ2-5
clone size: -
CDR3 length: 13
V gene: TRBV24-1
CDR3 DNA: TGTGCCACCAGTGATACTCCACAAGAGACCCAGTACTTC
CDR3 protein: CATSDTPQETQYF

D gene: TRBD1
J gene: TRBJ2-7
clone size: -
CDR3 length: 14
V gene: TRBV4-2
CDR3 DNA: TGTGCCAGCAGCCAAGCCGGACAGGAGTACGAGCAGTACTTC
CDR3 protein: CASSQAGQEYEQYF

D gene: TRBD1
J gene: TRBJ1-1
clone size: few
CDR3 length: 15
V gene: TRBV25-1
CDR3 DNA: TGTGCCAGCAGTGAGCCAGGACAGGTGAACACTGAAGCTTTCTTT
CDR3 protein: CASSEPGQVNTEAFF

D gene: -
J gene: TRBJ1-2
clone size: many
CDR3 length: 13
V gene: TRBV20-1
CDR3 DNA: TGCAGTGCTAGAGATCGGTGGGGGTATGGCTACACCTTC
CDR3 protein: CSARDRWGYGYTF

D gene: -
J gene: TRBJ2-7
clone size: -
CDR3 length: 15
V gene: TRBV7-7
CDR3 DNA: TGTGCTAGCAGCTTAAGGCCGGGCCACCACTACGAGCAGTACTTC
CDR3 protein: CASSLRPGHHYEQYF

D gene: -
J gene: TRBJ2-1
clone size: -
CDR3 length: 16
V gene: TRBV3-1
CDR3 DNA: TGTGCCAGCAGCCAAGATGGGCAGGGGCCGTGGAATGAGCAGTTCTTC
CDR3 protein: CASSQDGQGPWNEQFF

D gene: TRBD1
J gene: TRBJ2-3
clone size: -
CDR3 length: 14
V gene: TRBV20-1
CDR3 DNA: TGCAGTGCTAGCACAGGGGCCAGGACAGATACGCAGTATTTT
CDR3 protein: CSASTGARTDTQYF